Following are 16 T cell receptor beta chains from one sample sequenced in a study of cytomegalovirus exposure and HLA in healthy donors. PCR used 60 Vbeta primers and 13 Jbeta primers. Repertoires were generated with immunoSEQ multiplex PCR, while TCRdb's copy carries only in-frame clones and drops some. The table lists fewer than 200,000 clones, roughly nine tenths of them singletons, with 0.85% in the top ten. Sequenced sample: PBMCs. Receptors originate from a woman between 25 and 40 years old in good health and CMV-seronegative.

The chain combines TRBV10-2 with TRBJ2-3; perhaps TRBD2 as D (6 bases). This CDR3 region has 16 residues. Trimming left V 1 base short and J 0 bases short, with 11 bases between. Looked up from germline, CDR1 is WSHSY and CDR2 is SAAADI. The CDR3 bases are TGCGCCAGCAGTGAGTTTAGGGGACTGAGCACAGATACGCAGTATTTT. Protein product: CASSEFRGLSTDTQYF.

Details on this clone: Without the conserved terminal phenylalanine or tryptophan, this CDR3 likely stems from a read error. The V and J genes are TRBV15 and TRBJ1-2, with D maybe TRBD1 (6 bases). The CDR3 covers 15 residues. Per germline, CDR1 LNHNV and CDR2 YYDKDF (reference sequence). The germline V and J ends were trimmed by 2 bases and 7 bases, with 17 bases remaining between them. The CDR3 sequence is CATSRPTGRGGGYTV. The CDR3 nucleotides read TGTGCCACCAGCAGACCTACTGGGAGGGGGGGTGGCTACACCGTC.

The DNA for the CDR3 is TGCAGCGTTGGGACAGGGCCCCGTCAGCCCCAGCATTTT. Its translation is CSVGTGPRQPQHF. This chain links TRBV29-1 with TRBJ1-5; 8 nucleotides line up with TRBD1. The CDR3 has 13 amino acids. The V gene end was trimmed by 4 bases and the J gene end by 6 bases; junction bases not matched to a gene: 5. Germline CDR1 and CDR2: SQVTM and ANQGSEA.

This rearrangement joins TRBV7-8 to TRBJ2-6, with D possibly TRBD1 on 5 matching bases. The CDR3 runs to 19 residues. Trimming removed 5 bases at V and 1 base at J, with 21 bases between. Germline CDR1 SGHVS, CDR2 FQNEAQ. CDR3 loop: CASSPSVRDPFSGANVLTF. CDR3 in DNA: TGTGCCAGCAGCCCTTCAGTCAGGGATCCTTTTTCTGGGGCCAACGTCCTGACTTTC. Based on the CDR3 plus reference TRBV7-8 and TRBJ2-6, the full variable domain is GAGVSQSPRYKVAKRGQDVALRCDPISGHVSLFWYQQALGQGPEFLTYFQNEAQLDKSGLPSDRFFAERPEGSVSTLKIQRTQQEDSAVYLCASSPSVRDPFSGANVLTFGAGSRLTVL.

The chain is built from TRBV4-3 and TRBJ1-2, with D possibly being TRBD1 (5 bases). Germline V CDR1 and CDR2: LGHNA, YSLEER. Trimming removed 1 base at V and 2 bases at J, with 17 bases between. This CDR3 is 17 amino acids long. The CDR3 spells CASSQGWGYRRNYGYTF. CDR3 nucleotides: TGCGCCAGCAGCCAAGGGTGGGGTTACAGGAGAAACTATGGCTACACCTTC.

V usage is TRBV11-2 and J usage is TRBJ2-7; 11 positions agree with TRBD1. The CDR3 length is 12 residues. V was pared by 5 bases and J by 9 bases, with 3 bases of the junction left unmatched. Germline V gene sequence: CDR1 SGHAT, CDR2 FQNNGV. CDR3 nucleotides: TGTGCCAGCAGCCTCGGGACAGGGGGGCAGTACTTC. Translating gives CASSLGTGGQYF.

The V gene is TRBV10-3, the J gene TRBJ1-1, with 8 bases that match TRBD1. CDR1 is ENHRY, CDR2 SYGVKD, per germline. V lost 8 bases to trimming and J lost 5 bases; unmatched junction nucleotides: 10. CDR3 length equals 14 residues. The CDR3 sequence is CAIWPGQVATEAFF. The CDR3 DNA follows: TGTGCCATCTGGCCGGGACAGGTGGCTACTGAAGCTTTCTTT.

The V call is TRBV7-8, the J call TRBJ2-7, with TRBD1 matching over 9 bases. The CDR3 length is 16 residues. J lost 5 bases, V lost 1 base, and 9 bases had no gene match. Germline lookup yields CDR1 SGHVS and CDR2 FQNEAQ. Here the CDR3 reads CASSLEIGTGNHEQYF. CDR3 nucleotide sequence: TGTGCCAGCAGCTTAGAGATAGGGACAGGGAACCACGAGCAGTACTTC.

The chain couples TRBV9 to TRBJ2-2; 8 bases align to TRBD1. This CDR3 is 16 amino acids long. Unmatched junction bases numbered 5, after V lost 3 bases and J lost 1 base. CDR1 and CDR2 from the germline V gene are SGDLS and YYNGEE. In DNA, the CDR3 is TGTGCCAGCAGCGCCCCGGACAGGGAGAACACCGGGGAGCTGTTTTTT. Translating gives CASSAPDRENTGELFF.

In this sample, this clone turned up a few times. The chain combines TRBV4-3 with TRBJ2-2, with unresolved D. CDR1 is LGHNA, CDR2 YSLEER, per germline. Trimming took 4 bases from V and 6 from J, leaving 12 bases between them. This CDR3 is 14 amino acids long. CDR3: CASSRHRSSGELFF. Written as DNA, the CDR3 is TGCGCCAGCAGCCGACACCGCAGTTCCGGGGAGCTGTTTTTT.

The chain joins TRBV11-2 to TRBJ2-7; tentatively, D is TRBD2 (6 bases). This CDR3 has 13 residues. V was cut by 3 bases and J by 1 base, with 7 bases left in between. Germline V gene lookup returns CDR1 SGHAT and CDR2 FQNNGV. CDR3 nucleotide sequence: TGTGCCAGCAGCTTTGGGGGGTCCTACGAGCAGTACTTC. Translating gives CASSFGGSYEQYF.

The chain couples TRBV7-2 to TRBJ2-7, with 11 bases fitting TRBD2. The CDR3 is 18 residues long. Germline loops: CDR1 SGHTA, CDR2 FQGNSA. After removal of 0 bases from V and 0 bases from J, the junction contained 7 bases not matched to a gene. CDR3 nucleotide sequence: TGTGCCAGCAGCTTAGCCCGGTCTAGCGGGGGGTCCTCCTACGAGCAGTACTTC. Translating gives CASSLARSSGGSSYEQYF.

The genes are TRBV7-9 and TRBJ2-2; D gene unclear. TRBJ1-3 explains the end of the DNA better; the J call may be wrong. CDR1 is SEHNR, CDR2 FQNEAQ, per germline (reference sequence). The CDR3 sequence is 15 residues long. DNA of the CDR3: TGTGCCAGCAGCTTAGCCCTCGCCTCCCGAAACACCATATATTTT. This sequence encodes CASSLALASRNTIYF.

This clone has more than one count but fewer than ten. The J gene is TRBJ2-1, the V gene TRBV6-5, with 7 bases that match TRBD2. Losses at the gene ends were 5 bases for V and 4 bases for J; bases not matched to a gene: 8. In germline, CDR1 is MNHEY, CDR2 SVGAGI. The CDR3 sequence is 15 residues long. This CDR3 reads CASSPRGNSYNEQFF. The CDR3 DNA follows: TGTGCCAGCAGTCCGCGGGGGAACTCTTACAATGAGCAGTTCTTC.

This clone was recorded once. The chain joins TRBV18 to TRBJ2-7, with a weak D call TRBD2 (7 bases). The ends were cut back, 5 bases at V and 0 bases at J, with 17 bases in the middle. CDR1 is KGHSH, CDR2 LQKENI, per germline. The CDR3 sequence is 16 residues long. The CDR3 coding sequence is TGTGCCAGCTCAGGGGCGGGGGCAGGAACCTCCTACGAGCAGTACTTC. Residues: CASSGAGAGTSYEQYF. The whole variable domain, filled in from reference TRBV18 and TRBJ2-7, reads NAGVMQNPRHLVRRRGQEARLRCSPMKGHSHVYWYRQLPEEGLKFMVYLQKENIIDESGMPKERFSAEFPKEGPSILRIQQVVRGDSAAYFCASSGAGAGTSYEQYFGPGTRLTVT.

V and J are TRBV6-1 and TRBJ2-5; weak D call: TRBD2 (6 bases). The V gene's germline CDR1 is MNHNS and CDR2 SASEGT. With 6 bases removed from V and 6 bases from J, the gap between germline ends came to 14 bases. The CDR3 covers 13 residues. CDR3 in amino acids: CASSPSAGQTQYF. The DNA of the CDR3 is TGTGCCAGCAGCCCTAGTGCGGGACAGACCCAGTACTTC.